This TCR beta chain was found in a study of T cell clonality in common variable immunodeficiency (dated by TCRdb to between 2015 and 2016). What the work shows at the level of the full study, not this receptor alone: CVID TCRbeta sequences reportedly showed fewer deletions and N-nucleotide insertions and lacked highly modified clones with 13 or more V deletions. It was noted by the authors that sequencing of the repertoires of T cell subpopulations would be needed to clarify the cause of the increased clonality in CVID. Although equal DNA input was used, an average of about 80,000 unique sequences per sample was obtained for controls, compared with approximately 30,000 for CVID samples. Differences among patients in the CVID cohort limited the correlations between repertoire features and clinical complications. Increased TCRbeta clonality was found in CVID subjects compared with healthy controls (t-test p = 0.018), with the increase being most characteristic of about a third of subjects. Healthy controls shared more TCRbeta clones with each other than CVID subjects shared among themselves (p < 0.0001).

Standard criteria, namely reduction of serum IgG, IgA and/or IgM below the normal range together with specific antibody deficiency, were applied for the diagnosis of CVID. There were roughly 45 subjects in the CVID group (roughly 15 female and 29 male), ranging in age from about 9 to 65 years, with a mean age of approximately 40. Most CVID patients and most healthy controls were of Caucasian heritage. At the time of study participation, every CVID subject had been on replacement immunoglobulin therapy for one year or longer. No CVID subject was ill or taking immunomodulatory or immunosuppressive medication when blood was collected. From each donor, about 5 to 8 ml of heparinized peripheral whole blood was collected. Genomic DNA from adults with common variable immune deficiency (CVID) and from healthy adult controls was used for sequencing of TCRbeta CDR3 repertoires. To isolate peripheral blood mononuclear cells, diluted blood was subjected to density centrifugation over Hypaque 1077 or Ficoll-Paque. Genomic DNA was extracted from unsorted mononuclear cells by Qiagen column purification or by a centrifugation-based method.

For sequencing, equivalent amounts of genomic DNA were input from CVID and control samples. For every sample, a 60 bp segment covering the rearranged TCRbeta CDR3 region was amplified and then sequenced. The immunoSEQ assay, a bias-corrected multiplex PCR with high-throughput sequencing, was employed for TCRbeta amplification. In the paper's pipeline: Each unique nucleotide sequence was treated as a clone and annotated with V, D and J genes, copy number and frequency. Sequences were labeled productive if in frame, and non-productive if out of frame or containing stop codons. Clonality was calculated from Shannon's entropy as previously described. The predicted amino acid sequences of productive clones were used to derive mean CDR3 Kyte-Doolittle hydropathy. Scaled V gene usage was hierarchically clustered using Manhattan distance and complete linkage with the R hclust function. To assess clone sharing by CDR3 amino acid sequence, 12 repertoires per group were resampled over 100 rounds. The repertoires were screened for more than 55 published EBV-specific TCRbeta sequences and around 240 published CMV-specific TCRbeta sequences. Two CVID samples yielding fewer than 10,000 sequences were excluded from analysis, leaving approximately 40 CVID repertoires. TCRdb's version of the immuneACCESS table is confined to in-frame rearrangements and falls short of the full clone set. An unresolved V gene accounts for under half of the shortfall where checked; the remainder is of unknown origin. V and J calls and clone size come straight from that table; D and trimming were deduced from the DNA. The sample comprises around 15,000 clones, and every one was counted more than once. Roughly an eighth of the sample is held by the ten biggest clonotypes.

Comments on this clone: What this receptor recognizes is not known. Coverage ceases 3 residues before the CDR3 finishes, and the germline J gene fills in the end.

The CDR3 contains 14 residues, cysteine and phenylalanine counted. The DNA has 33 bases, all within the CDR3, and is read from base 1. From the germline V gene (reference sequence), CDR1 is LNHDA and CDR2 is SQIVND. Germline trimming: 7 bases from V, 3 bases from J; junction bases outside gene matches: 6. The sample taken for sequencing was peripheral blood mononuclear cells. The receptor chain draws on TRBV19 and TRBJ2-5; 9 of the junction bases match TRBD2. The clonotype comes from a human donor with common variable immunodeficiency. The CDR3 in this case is CASTERGAEETQYF. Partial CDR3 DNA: TGTGCCAGTACGGAGCGGGGGGCTGAAGAGACC. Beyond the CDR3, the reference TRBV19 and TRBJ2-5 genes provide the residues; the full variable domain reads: DGGITQSPKYLFRKEGQNVTLSCEQNLNHDAMYWYRQDPGQGLRLIYYSQIVNDFQKGDIAEGYSVSREKKESFPLTVTSAQKNPTAFYLCASTERGAEETQYFGPGTRLLVL.